This is a list of T cell receptor beta chains from one sample in a study of STAT5B mutations in CD4+ large granular lymphocyte leukemia. Libraries were prepared by immunoSEQ multiplex PCR; TCRdb keeps only in-frame clonotypes and omits some of them. The table records some 29,000 clones, 79% of them present only once. Sequenced: CD4+ T cells from blood buffy coats. The source of these receptors is a human donor in good health. Both conserved end residues are trimmed from each CDR3. Some rows have no size entry. The others give once, few or many, or a class for an expanded clone.

>few|TRBV19
ASSIRDDDSPLH
>.|TRBV28
ASSFLSRSTEAF
>.|TRBV14
ASSRGDYYTDTQY
>.|TRBV9
ASSVTGTGGRDTQY
>.|TRBV7-2
ASSTKGGASGANVLT
>.|TRBV7-9
ASGQRGAFSNEQF
>.|TRBV18
ASSSRTGGGNEQF
>.|TRBV7-2
ASSLRTGGGGYT
>.|TRBV5-4
ASSRTGRVSSYNEQF
>.|TRBV27
ASSFSGAQETQY
>.|TRBV10-1
ASSEEAGSFTEAF
>.|TRBV5-1
ASSLAGRTDSGTQY
>.|TRBV4-3
ASSPVQAGNTIY
>.|TRBV30
AWMLYGTAGGNEKLF
>once|TRBV11-1
ASSLGLTDTQY
>.|TRBV7-8
ASSLAMWKVPGADYGYT
>.|TRBV2
ASSAGGGYGYT
>.|TRBV28
ASSLFQDSEAF
>.|TRBV7-9
ASSPRQGNYGYT
>.|TRBV14
ASGGRANYGYT
>.|TRBV7-2
ASSFSGAIYGYT
>.|TRBV11-2
ASSLERTPVTGELF
>.|TRBV9
ASSALLAGGQETQY
>few|TRBV7-9
ASRPQRGANTEAF
>few|TRBV2
ASKDSNQPQH
>.|TRBV5-4
ASSSVYGESYEQY
>.|TRBV19
ASRVLGGELF
>once|TRBV4-2
ASSRVDRLSSVGAF
>.|TRBV6-5
ASSESGYGILW
>.|TRBV10-3
AISEKGGHSGGSYNEQF
>few|TRBV19
ASSPYRVDEQF
>.|TRBV19
ASSMAGGRSNQPQH
>few|TRBV5-4
ATTANYGYT
>.|TRBV5-1
ASSPRWAGDNEQF
>.|TRBV23-1
ASSRHEQF
>.|TRBV9
ASSAQRGNTEAF
>.|TRBV7-2
ASTLGRGGDTQY
>.|TRBV7-9
ASGSDYGYT
>.|TRBV11-3
ASSAGGGINTDTQY
>.|TRBV19
ASSSPSRGNIQY
>.|TRBV4-2
ASSQDLGRGAVETQY
>.|TRBV16
ASSQSRQPSGYT